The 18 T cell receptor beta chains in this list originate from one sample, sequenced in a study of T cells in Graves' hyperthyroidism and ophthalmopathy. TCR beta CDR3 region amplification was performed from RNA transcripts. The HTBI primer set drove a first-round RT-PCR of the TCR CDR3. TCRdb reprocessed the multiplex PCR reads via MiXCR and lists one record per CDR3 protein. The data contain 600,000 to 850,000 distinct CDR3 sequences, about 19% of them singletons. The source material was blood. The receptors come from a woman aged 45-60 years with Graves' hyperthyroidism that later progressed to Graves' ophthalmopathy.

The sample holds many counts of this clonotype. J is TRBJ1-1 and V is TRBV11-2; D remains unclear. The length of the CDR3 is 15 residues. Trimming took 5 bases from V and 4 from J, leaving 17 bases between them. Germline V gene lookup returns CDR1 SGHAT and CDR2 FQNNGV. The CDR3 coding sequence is TGTGCCAGCAGCCCTAGATGGGAGGGTACCACTGAAGCTTTCTTT. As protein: CASSPRWEGTTEAFF.

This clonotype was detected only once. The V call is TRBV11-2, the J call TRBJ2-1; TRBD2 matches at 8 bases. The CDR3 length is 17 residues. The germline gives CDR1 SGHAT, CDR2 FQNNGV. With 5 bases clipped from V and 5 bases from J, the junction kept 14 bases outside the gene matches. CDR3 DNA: TGTGCCAGCAGCCCACTATCGGGGGGGGGCCGGCACAATGAGCAGTTCTTC. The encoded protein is CASSPLSGGGRHNEQFF.

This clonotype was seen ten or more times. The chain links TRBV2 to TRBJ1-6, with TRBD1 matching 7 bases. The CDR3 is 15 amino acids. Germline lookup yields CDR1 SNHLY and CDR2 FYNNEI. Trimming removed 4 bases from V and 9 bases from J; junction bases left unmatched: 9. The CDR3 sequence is CASSGEEGAGSPLHF. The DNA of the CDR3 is TGTGCCAGCAGTGGGGAGGAGGGGGCCGGTTCACCCCTCCACTTT.

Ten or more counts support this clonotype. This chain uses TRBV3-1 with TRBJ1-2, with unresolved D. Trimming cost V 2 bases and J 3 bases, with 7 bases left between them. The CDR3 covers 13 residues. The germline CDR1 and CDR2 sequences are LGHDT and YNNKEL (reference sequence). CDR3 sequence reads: CASSQIGDYGYTF. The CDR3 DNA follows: TGTGCCAGCAGCCAAATTGGGGACTATGGCTACACCTTC.

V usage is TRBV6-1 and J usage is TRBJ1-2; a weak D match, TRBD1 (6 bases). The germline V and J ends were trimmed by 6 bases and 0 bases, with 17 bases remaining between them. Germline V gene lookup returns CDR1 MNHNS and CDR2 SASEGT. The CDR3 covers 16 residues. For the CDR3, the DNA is TGTGCCAGCAGCAAAACAGGGAACGTCGCTAACTATGGCTACACCTTC. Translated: CASSKTGNVANYGYTF.

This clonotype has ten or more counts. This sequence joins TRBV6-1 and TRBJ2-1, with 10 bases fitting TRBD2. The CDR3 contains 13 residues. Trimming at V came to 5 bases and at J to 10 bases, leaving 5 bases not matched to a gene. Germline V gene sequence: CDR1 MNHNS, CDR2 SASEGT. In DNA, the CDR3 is TGTGCCAGCAGTTACAAGCGGGGGGGCGAGCAGTTCTTC. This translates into CASSYKRGGEQFF.

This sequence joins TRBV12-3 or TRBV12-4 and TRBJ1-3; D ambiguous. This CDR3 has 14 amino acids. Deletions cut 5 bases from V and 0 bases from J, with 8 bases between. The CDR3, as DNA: TGTGCCAGCAGTCCAGTTGTCTCTGGAAACACCATATATTTT. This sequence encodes CASSPVVSGNTIYF.

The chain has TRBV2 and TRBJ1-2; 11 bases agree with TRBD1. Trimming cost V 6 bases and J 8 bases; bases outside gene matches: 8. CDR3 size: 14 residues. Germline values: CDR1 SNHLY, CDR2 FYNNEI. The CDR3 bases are TGTGCCAGCAGCGTAGGACAGGGGGCCGGGGGCTACACCTTC. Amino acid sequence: CASSVGQGAGGYTF.

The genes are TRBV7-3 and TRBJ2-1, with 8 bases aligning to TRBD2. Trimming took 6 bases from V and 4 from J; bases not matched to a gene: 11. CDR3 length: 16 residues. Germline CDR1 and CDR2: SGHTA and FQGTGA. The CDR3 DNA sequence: TGTGCCAGCAGTCGGGGGGGGTGGGGGGAGTACAATGAGCAGTTCTTC. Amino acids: CASSRGGWGEYNEQFF.

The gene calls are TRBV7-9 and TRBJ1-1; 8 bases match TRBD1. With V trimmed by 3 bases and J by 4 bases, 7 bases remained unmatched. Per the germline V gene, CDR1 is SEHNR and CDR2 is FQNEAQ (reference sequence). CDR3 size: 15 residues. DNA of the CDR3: TGTGCCAGCAGCTTTTATGGACAGGGTTTCACTGAAGCTTTCTTT. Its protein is CASSFYGQGFTEAFF.

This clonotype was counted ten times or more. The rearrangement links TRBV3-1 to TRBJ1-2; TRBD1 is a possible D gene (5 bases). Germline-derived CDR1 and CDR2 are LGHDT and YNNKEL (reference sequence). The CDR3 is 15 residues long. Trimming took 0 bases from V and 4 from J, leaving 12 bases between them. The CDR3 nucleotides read TGTGCCAGCAGCCAAGATGGCAGGGATTCCTATGGCTACACCTTC. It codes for CASSQDGRDSYGYTF.

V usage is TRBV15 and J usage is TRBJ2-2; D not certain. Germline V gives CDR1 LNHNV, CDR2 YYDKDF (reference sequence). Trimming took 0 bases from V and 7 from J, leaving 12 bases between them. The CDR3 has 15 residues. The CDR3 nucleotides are TGTGCCACCAGCAGAGATCTCTCTAGTTTCGGGGAGCTGTTTTTT. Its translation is CATSRDLSSFGELFF.

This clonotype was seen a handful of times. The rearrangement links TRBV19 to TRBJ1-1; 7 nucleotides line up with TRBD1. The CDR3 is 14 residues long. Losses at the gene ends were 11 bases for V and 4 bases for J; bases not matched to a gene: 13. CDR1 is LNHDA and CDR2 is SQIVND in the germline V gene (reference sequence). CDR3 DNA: TGTGCCGGCGCCGTGGACAGGTGGAGCACTGAAGCTTTCTTT. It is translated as CAGAVDRWSTEAFF.

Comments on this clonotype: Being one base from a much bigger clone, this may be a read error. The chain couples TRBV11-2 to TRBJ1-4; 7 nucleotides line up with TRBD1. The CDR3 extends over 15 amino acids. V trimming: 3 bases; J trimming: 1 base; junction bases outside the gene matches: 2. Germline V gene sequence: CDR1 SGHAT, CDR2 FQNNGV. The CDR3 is CASSLNRGTNEKLFF. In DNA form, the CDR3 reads TGTGCCAGCAGCTTGAACAGGGGAACTAATGAAAAACTGTTTTTT.

The CDR3 sequence is CASSQVRGGLTDTQYF. As DNA, the CDR3 is TGCGCCAGCAGCCAAGTTCGGGGGGGGCTCACAGATACGCAGTATTTT. The rearrangement links TRBV4-1 to TRBJ2-3, with 8 bases lining up with TRBD2. Germline CDR1 and CDR2: MGHRA and YSYEKL. The CDR3 contains 16 residues. The junction had 5 bases not matched to a gene; V was cut back by 1 base and J by 2 bases.

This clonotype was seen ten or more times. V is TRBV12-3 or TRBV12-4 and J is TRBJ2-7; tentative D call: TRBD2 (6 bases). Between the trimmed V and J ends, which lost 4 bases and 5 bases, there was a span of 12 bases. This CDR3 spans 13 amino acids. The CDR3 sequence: CASSSGTVHEQYF. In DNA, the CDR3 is TGTGCCAGCAGTTCCGGGACTGTTCACGAGCAGTACTTC.

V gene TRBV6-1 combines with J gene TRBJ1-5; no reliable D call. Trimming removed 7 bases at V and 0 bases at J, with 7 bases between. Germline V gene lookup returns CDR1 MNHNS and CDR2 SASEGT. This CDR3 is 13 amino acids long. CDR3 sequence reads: CASMTDSNQPQHF. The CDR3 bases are TGTGCCAGCATGACGGATAGCAATCAGCCCCAGCATTTT.

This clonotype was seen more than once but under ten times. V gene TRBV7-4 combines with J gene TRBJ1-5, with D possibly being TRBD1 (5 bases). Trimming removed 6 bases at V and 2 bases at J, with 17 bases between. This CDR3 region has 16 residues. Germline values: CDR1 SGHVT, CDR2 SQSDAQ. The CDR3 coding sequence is TGTGCCAGCAGGCAGGAGGGAAGGGGTTGCAATCAGCCCCAGCATTTT. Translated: CASRQEGRGCNQPQHF.